The entry below describes one T cell receptor (beta chain). Its cognate antigen is unknown. Trimming removed 5 bases at V and 6 bases at J, with 17 bases between. The length of the CDR3 is 14 residues. Looked up from germline, CDR1 is SGHRS and CDR2 is YFSETQ. The data stem from a study of spatial heterogeneity in lung cancer. Study-level background: Beta-chain sequences were consistently detected more often than alpha-chain sequences. Within raw reads, each unique TCR and UMI combination appeared on average more than ten times.

TCRdb reprocessed the 5' RACE reads with MiXCR, giving one entry per CDR3 protein. Here the sample spans approximately 11,000 distinct CDR3 sequences, about 24% being singletons. The time point was: sample taken at primary tumor resection. Frozen PBMC, nontumor lung or tumor provided whole RNA, which was sequenced unsorted. Samples came from roughly 70 TRACERx patients with untreated early-stage lung cancer. Study findings and constraints: Expanded tumor TCRs that were ubiquitous appeared in blood more at resection than follow-up.

V is TRBV5-1 and J is TRBJ1-2; no firm D call. The sequencing here drew on PBMCs, taken at surgery. The TCR was taken from a female donor with early-stage non-small cell lung cancer. CDR3 region: CASRSFAEIDGYTF. The DNA of the CDR3 is TGCGCCAGCAGGTCTTTTGCGGAAATCGATGGCTACACCTTC.